Listed below are T cell receptor beta chains from one sample, sequenced in a study of cytomegalovirus exposure and HLA in healthy donors. TCRdb's table, derived via immunoSEQ multiplex PCR, lists solely in-frame clones and lacks some. The top ten clones hold roughly a fifth of a sample with over 70,000 clones, 65% of them seen once. The sequencing input was PBMCs. All receptors derive from a woman between 45 and 60 years old in good health and CMV-seropositive. The CDR3 runs from the conserved cysteine through the conserved F or W. The D gene is left open where the match is weak. A clone size is listed for some rows: how often the clone was seen (once, few, many), or a class if it is expanded.

clone size,D gene,V gene,J gene,CDR3 DNA,CDR3 protein
NA,TRBD1,TRBV9,TRBJ1-2,TGTGCCAGCACCGGACAGGGGACTAACTATGGCTACACCTTC,CASTGQGTNYGYTF
NA,NA,TRBV7-2,TRBJ1-2,TGTGCCAGCAGCTTAGGCTTAGCCTCCTATGGCTACACCTTC,CASSLGLASYGYTF
NA,NA,TRBV2,TRBJ1-4,TGTGCCAGCTGCCAGGGAAGAACTAATGAAAAACTGTTTTTT,CASCQGRTNEKLFF
NA,NA,TRBV30,TRBJ1-1,TGTGCCTGGAGTTCCTACTCTGAAGCTTTCTTT,CAWSSYSEAFF
NA,TRBD2,TRBV7-9,TRBJ2-7,TGTGCCAGCAGCTTAGGTCTAGCGGGGCCGAGCTCCTACGAGCAGTACTTC,CASSLGLAGPSSYEQYF
few,TRBD2,TRBV28,TRBJ2-3,TGTGCCAGCAGCGGCGGGGGTAGGGGTTCGACAGATACGCAGTATTTT,CASSGGGRGSTDTQYF
few,NA,TRBV28,TRBJ1-2,TGTGCCAGCAGTTTAGAGAACTATGGCTACACCTTC,CASSLENYGYTF
few,TRBD2,TRBV6-6,TRBJ2-1,TGTGCCAGCAGTTACGGACTAGCGGAATACAATGAGCAGTTCTTC,CASSYGLAEYNEQFF
NA,NA,TRBV21-1,TRBJ1-2,TGTGCCAGCAGCAAAAGAGGGGATCGGACAGGGGGCCGCTATGGCTACACCTTC,CASSKRGDRTGGRYGYTF
few,TRBD1,TRBV5-1,TRBJ2-7,TGCGCCAGCAGCGCGACAGGGAGCCTAACCTACGAGCAGTACTTC,CASSATGSLTYEQYF
NA,TRBD1,TRBV27,TRBJ1-2,TGTGCCAGCGGACCAATTGGCAGGGGGGCTGGCTACACCTTC,CASGPIGRGAGYTF
NA,TRBD2,TRBV7-6,TRBJ2-2,TGTGCCAGCAGCTTAGGCCTATTATCGGTAGCGGGGTACACCGGGGAGCTGTTTTTT,CASSLGLLSVAGYTGELFF
once,NA,TRBV7-2,TRBJ2-3,TGTGCCAGCAGCCCCCAAATCAGAACAGATACGCAGTATTTT,CASSPQIRTDTQYF
once,NA,TRBV19,TRBJ1-1,TGTGCCAGTAGTATAGGAGGGGGTCCCACTGAAGCTTTCTTT,CASSIGGGPTEAFF
NA,NA,TRBV30,TRBJ2-2,TGTGCCTGGAATAGACTCCCCGGAGGCGGGGAGCTGTTTTTT,CAWNRLPGGGELFF
NA,NA,TRBV18,TRBJ1-1,TGTGCCAGCTCCACGAGGGCCCTGAACGCTGAAGCTTTCTTT,CASSTRALNAEAFF
NA,TRBD1,TRBV19,TRBJ2-1,TGTGCCAGTAGTATAGTTGGGGACAGACCCTACAATGAGCAGTTCTTC,CASSIVGDRPYNEQFF
NA,NA,TRBV7-2,TRBJ2-1,TGTGCCAGCAGCTTATCAAGAGATGAGCAGTTCTTC,CASSLSRDEQFF